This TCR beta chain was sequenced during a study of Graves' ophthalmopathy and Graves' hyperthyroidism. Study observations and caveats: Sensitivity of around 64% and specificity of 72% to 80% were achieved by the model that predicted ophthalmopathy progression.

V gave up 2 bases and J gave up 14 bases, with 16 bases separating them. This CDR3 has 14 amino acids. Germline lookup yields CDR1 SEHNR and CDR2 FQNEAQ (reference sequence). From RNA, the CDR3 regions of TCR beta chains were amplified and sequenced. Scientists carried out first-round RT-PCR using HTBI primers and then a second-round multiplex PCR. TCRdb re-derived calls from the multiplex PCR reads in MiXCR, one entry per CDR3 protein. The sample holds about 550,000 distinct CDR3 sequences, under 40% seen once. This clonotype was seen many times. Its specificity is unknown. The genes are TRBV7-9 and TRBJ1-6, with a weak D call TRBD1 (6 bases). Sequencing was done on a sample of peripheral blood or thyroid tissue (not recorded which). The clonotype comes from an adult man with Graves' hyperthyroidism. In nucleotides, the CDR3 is TGTGCCAGCAGCTTAAGTACAGGGCCCTTATCCCTCCACTTT. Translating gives CASSLSTGPLSLHF.